These 13 T cell receptor beta chains share one sample of origin, sequenced in a study of patients and donors after allogeneic stem cell transplantation. TCRdb reanalysed the RT-PCR reads using MiXCR and keeps one entry per CDR3 protein. The sample yields fewer than 250,000 distinct CDR3 sequences, about 14% seen once. Sequencing input: blood, either unsorted or a sorted T cell fraction (not recorded which). These receptors came from a human donor who was either an allogeneic HSCT recipient or a stem cell or donor lymphocyte infusion donor (not recorded which). It is not recorded whose cells these are; they may come from a transplant donor.

In its sample, this clonotype was seen a few times. The rearrangement links TRBV20-1 to TRBJ2-3; a possible D gene is TRBD2 (5 bases). V was trimmed by 5 bases and J by 1 base, leaving 16 bases between them. This CDR3 has 15 residues. Germline assignment: CDR1 DFQATT and CDR2 SNEGSKA (reference sequence). This CDR3 reads CSAGTEGLGTDTQYF. CDR3 nucleotide sequence: TGCAGTGCTGGAACTGAGGGCCTTGGCACAGATACGCAGTATTTT.

This sequence joins TRBV5-5 and TRBJ1-3; D is ambiguous. Between the trimmed V and J ends, which lost 2 bases and 7 bases, there was a span of 13 bases. Germline CDR1 reads SGHKS; CDR2 reads YYEKEE (reference sequence). The CDR3 length is 14 residues. The CDR3 bases are TGTGCCAGCAGCTTTTCCCCAAATTTGAACACCATATATTTT. It specifies CASSFSPNLNTIYF. Combining the CDR3 with reference TRBV5-5 and TRBJ1-3 gives the whole variable domain DAGVTQSPTHLIKTRGQQVTLRCSPISGHKSVSWYQQVLGQGPQFIFQYYEKEERGRGNFPDRFSARQFPNYSSELNVNALLLGDSALYLCASSFSPNLNTIYFGEGSWLTVV.

At least ten counts were recorded for this clonotype. V gene TRBV20-1 combines with J gene TRBJ2-7; perhaps TRBD1 as D (6 bases). The germline V and J ends were trimmed by 2 bases and 2 bases, with 13 bases remaining between them. CDR3 length: 14 amino acids. Per the germline V gene, CDR1 is DFQATT and CDR2 is SNEGSKA (reference sequence). The CDR3 loop reads CSARWTVNPYEQYF. The CDR3 DNA reads TGCAGTGCTAGATGGACAGTGAACCCCTACGAGCAGTACTTC.

The V call is TRBV2, the J call TRBJ2-7, with 8 positions matching TRBD1. The trim removed 6 bases at V and 2 bases at J, leaving 12 bases unmatched. Germline-derived CDR1 and CDR2 are SNHLY and FYNNEI. The CDR3 extends over 16 amino acids. Here the CDR3 reads CASRSRPTGDTYEQYF. CDR3 nucleotides: TGTGCCAGCAGAAGTAGACCGACAGGGGACACCTACGAGCAGTACTTC.

This clonotype has only a few counts. V and J are TRBV6-1 and TRBJ1-4; D is possibly TRBD1 (5 bases). With 6 bases removed from V and 6 bases from J, the gap between germline ends came to 11 bases. The CDR3 covers 13 residues. CDR1 MNHNS and CDR2 SASEGT come from the germline V gene. CDR3 DNA: TGTGCCAGCAGAAGGCGAGGGGATGAAAAACTGTTTTTT. This sequence encodes CASRRRGDEKLFF.

This clonotype was counted between two and nine times. V is TRBV2 and J is TRBJ2-1; 12 bases are a match to TRBD2. The germline V gene encodes CDR1 SNHLY and CDR2 FYNNEI. The V gene end was trimmed by 0 bases and the J gene end by 2 bases; junction bases not matched to a gene: 5. The CDR3 spans 18 residues. The CDR3 DNA reads as TGTGCCAGCAGTGAAGCGGCTAGCGGGGGGGGGACCTACAATGAGCAGTTCTTC. Its protein product is CASSEAASGGGTYNEQFF.

This clonotype was picked up many times. This chain joins TRBV29-1 and TRBJ2-7; D might be TRBD2 (5 bases). Germline V gene data show CDR1 as SQVTM and CDR2 as ANQGSEA. The CDR3 loop spans 15 amino acids. Trimming shortened V by 0 bases and J by 6 bases, and 18 bases separated the two germline ends. CDR3 in amino acids: CSVEDPAGGISEQYF. DNA for the CDR3: TGCAGCGTTGAAGATCCGGCAGGAGGTATTTCCGAGCAGTACTTC.

The rearrangement joins TRBV15 to TRBJ1-1; TRBD1 is a possible D gene (6 bases). Germline CDR1 LNHNV, CDR2 YYDKDF (reference sequence). V lost 5 bases to trimming and J lost 0 bases, with 13 bases between them. The CDR3 contains 15 residues. The DNA for the CDR3 is TGTGCCACCAGCGCAGGGGCGCTCATGAACACTGAAGCTTTCTTT. It encodes CATSAGALMNTEAFF.

This clonotype has just one count. The gene calls are TRBV3-1 and TRBJ1-1, with unresolved D. Germline V gives CDR1 LGHDT, CDR2 YNNKEL (reference sequence). V lost 1 base, J lost 6 bases, and 9 bases lay in between. The CDR3 extends over 13 amino acids. CDR3 protein: CASSQVWMPEAFF. CDR3 in DNA: TGTGCCAGCAGCCAAGTGTGGATGCCTGAAGCTTTCTTT.

This clonotype occurred a few times. The rearrangement links TRBV6-1 to TRBJ1-4; D gene ambiguous. V gave up 7 bases and J gave up 4 bases, with 13 bases separating them. CDR1 is MNHNS, CDR2 SASEGT, per germline. The CDR3 runs 14 residues. The CDR3 DNA follows: TGTGCCAGCACCAAAGGACTAAATAATGAAAAACTGTTTTTT. Translating it yields CASTKGLNNEKLFF.

This sequence joins TRBV20-1 and TRBJ2-1; 11 nucleotides align to TRBD2. This CDR3 has 15 amino acids. The J segment lost 4 bases and the V segment lost 1 base, leaving 3 bases of the junction unmatched. CDR1 DFQATT and CDR2 SNEGSKA come from the germline V gene (reference sequence). The CDR3 DNA is TGCAGTGCTAGAGTTACTAGCGGGAGATACAATGAGCAGTTCTTC. Translated, it gives CSARVTSGRYNEQFF.

This clonotype occurred a few times. This sequence joins TRBV19 and TRBJ2-3; 8 nucleotides agree with TRBD2. Germline CDR1 reads LNHDA; CDR2 reads SQIVND (reference sequence). CDR3 length equals 15 residues. V gave up 1 base and J gave up 6 bases; unmatched junction bases: 6. CDR3 residues: CASSIAGRAWDTQYF. The CDR3 DNA follows: TGTGCCAGTAGTATAGCCGGGAGGGCCTGGGATACGCAGTATTTT.

This chain links TRBV10-3 with TRBJ1-1; D remains ambiguous. This CDR3 has 13 residues. V lost 4 bases, J lost 2 bases, and 8 bases lay in between. Looked up from germline, CDR1 is ENHRY and CDR2 is SYGVKD. In DNA form, the CDR3 reads TGTGCCATCAGTGTGGGAGTTAACACTGAAGCTTTCTTT. Translating it yields CAISVGVNTEAFF.